This paragraph covers one T cell receptor beta chain sequence. The antigen is not known. Genomic DNA, serving as template, underwent TCR beta VDJ and CDR3 profiling. A single record per CDR3 protein comes from TCRdb applying MiXCR to the reads. The sample records around 200,000 distinct CDR3 sequences, 45% to 60% being singletons. CD8+CD57+ cell expansion, shown by flow cytometry, had occurred in the patients selected for sequencing. No patient had been given any therapy when blood was sampled. These data originate in a study of CD8+CD57+ T cells in acquired aplastic anemia. Study overall: Sorted CD4+ and CD8+ cell DNA averaged approximately 3 ug.

Germline CDR1 is SGHRS and CDR2 is YFSETQ. With 0 bases clipped from V and 10 bases from J, the junction kept 9 bases outside the gene matches. The CDR3 is made up of 14 amino acids. Notes on the study in general: Patients and healthy controls showed no significant CD8+ Simpson's diversity difference.

This chain uses TRBV5-1 with TRBJ1-1; TRBD1 matches 7 bases. The sequencing input was sorted CD4+, CD8+, or CD8+CD57+ T cells (not recorded which) from PBMCs. The TCR originated in a human donor with aplastic anemia. The CDR3 is CASSLDPGTVRAFF. The DNA for the CDR3 is TGCGCCAGCAGCTTGGACCCCGGGACAGTCAGAGCTTTCTTT.